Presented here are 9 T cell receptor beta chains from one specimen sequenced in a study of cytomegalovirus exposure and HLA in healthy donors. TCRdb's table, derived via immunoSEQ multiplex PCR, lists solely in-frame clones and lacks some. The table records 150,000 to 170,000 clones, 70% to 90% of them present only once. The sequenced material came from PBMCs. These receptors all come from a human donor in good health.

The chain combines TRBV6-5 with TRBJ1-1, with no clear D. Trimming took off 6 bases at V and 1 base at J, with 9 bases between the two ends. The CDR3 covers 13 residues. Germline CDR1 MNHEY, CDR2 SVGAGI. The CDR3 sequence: CASSPTPNTEAFF. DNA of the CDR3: TGTGCCAGCAGCCCCACACCGAACACTGAAGCTTTCTTT.

CDR3 in amino acids: CASSLPEGLRWNTGELFF. The CDR3 DNA sequence: TGTGCCAGCAGCTTACCCGAAGGACTTCGCTGGAACACCGGGGAGCTGTTTTTT. The V gene is TRBV7-8, the J gene TRBJ2-2; tentatively, D is TRBD2 (5 bases). V was pared by 2 bases and J by 1 base, with 17 bases between. The CDR3 is made up of 18 amino acids. Germline CDR1 and CDR2: SGHVS and FQNEAQ.

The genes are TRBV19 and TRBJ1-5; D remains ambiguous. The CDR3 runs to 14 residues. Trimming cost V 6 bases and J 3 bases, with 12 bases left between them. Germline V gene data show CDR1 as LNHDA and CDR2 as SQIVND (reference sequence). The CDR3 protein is CASSRDTYNQPQHF. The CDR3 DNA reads TGTGCCAGTAGCCGAGACACATACAATCAGCCCCAGCATTTT. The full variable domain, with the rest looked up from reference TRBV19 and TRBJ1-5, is DGGITQSPKYLFRKEGQNVTLSCEQNLNHDAMYWYRQDPGQGLRLIYYSQIVNDFQKGDIAEGYSVSREKKESFPLTVTSAQKNPTAFYLCASSRDTYNQPQHFGDGTRLSIL.

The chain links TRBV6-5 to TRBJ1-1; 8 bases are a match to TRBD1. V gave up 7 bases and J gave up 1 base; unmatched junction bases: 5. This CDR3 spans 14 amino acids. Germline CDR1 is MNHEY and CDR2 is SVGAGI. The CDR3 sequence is CASTQDRANTEAFF. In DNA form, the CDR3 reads TGTGCCAGCACCCAGGACAGGGCGAACACTGAAGCTTTCTTT.

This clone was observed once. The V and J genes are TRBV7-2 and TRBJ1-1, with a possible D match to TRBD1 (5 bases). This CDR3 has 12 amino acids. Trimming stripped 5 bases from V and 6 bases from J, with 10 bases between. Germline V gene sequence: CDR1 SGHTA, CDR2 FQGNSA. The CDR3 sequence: CASSPRQSEAFF. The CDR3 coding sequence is TGTGCCAGCAGCCCGAGACAGTCTGAAGCTTTCTTT. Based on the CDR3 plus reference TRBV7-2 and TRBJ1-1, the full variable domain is GAGVSQSPSNKVTEKGKDVELRCDPISGHTALYWYRQSLGQGLEFLIYFQGNSAPDKSGLPSDRFSAERTGGSVSTLTIQRTQQEDSAVYLCASSPRQSEAFFGQGTRLTVV.

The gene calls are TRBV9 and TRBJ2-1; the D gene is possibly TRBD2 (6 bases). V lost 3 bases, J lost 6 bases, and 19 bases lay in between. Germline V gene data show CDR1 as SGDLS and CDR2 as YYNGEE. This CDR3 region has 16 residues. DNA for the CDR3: TGTGCCAGCAGCGGGGTAGCGGAAACCTTGGGCAATGAGCAGTTCTTC. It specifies CASSGVAETLGNEQFF.

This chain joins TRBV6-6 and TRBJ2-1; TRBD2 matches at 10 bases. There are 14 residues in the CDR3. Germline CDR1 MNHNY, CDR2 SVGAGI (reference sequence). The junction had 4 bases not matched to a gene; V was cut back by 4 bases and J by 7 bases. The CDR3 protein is CASSLGTSDNEQFF. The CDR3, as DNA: TGTGCCAGCAGTTTGGGGACTAGCGATAATGAGCAGTTCTTC.

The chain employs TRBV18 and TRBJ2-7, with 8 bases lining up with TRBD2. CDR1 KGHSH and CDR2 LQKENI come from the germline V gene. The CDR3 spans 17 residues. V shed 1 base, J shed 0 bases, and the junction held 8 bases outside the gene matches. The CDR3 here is CASSPLGLAGSSYEQYF. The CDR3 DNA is TGTGCCAGCTCACCACTAGGACTAGCAGGGTCCTCCTACGAGCAGTACTTC.

Here the CDR3 DNA reads TGTGCCAGCAGTCCTAGAGGGACAGGGTCGAACACTGAAGCTTTCTTT. Its protein product is CASSPRGTGSNTEAFF. The chain carries TRBV27 and TRBJ1-1; TRBD1 matches 9 bases. The ends lost 5 bases at V and 1 base at J; junction bases unmatched: 8. This CDR3 region has 16 residues. Germline CDR1 reads MNHEY; CDR2 reads SMNVEV (reference sequence).